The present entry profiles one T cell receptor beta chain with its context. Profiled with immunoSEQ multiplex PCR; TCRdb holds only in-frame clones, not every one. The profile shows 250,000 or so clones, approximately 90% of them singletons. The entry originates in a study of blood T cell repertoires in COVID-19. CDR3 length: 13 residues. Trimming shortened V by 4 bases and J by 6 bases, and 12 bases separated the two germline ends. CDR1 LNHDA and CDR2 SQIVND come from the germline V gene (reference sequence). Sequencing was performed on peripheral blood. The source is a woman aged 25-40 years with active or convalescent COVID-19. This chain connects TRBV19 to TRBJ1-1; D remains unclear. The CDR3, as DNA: TGTGCCAGTAGTAGTACAGCGGACTCTGAAGCTTTCTTT. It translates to CASSSTADSEAFF.